This note documents a single T cell receptor beta chain sequence. The primer mix had 52 TRBV and 13 TRBJ primers. Libraries were prepared by immunoSEQ multiplex PCR; TCRdb keeps only in-frame clonotypes and omits some of them. Here the sample spans just over 20,000 clones, under 95% being singletons. V shed 0 bases, J shed 1 base, and the junction held 4 bases outside the gene matches. The CDR3 spans 16 residues. Germline CDR1 and CDR2: SGHKS and YYEKEE (reference sequence). This sample is drawn from a study of regulatory T cells. Patients aged 2 to 39 years had fewer naive T cells. Sequencing used CD8+ T cells sorted from blood. This TCR was recovered from a child younger than 10 with CD3G deficiency. The rearrangement joins TRBV5-5 to TRBJ2-3, with 8 bases aligning to TRBD2. The CDR3 sequence is CASSLEWRGGTDTQYF. The CDR3, as DNA: TGTGCCAGCAGCTTGGAATGGCGGGGGGGCACAGATACGCAGTATTTT. Based on the CDR3 plus reference TRBV5-5 and TRBJ2-3, the full variable domain is DAGVTQSPTHLIKTRGQQVTLRCSPISGHKSVSWYQQVLGQGPQFIFQYYEKEERGRGNFPDRFSARQFPNYSSELNVNALLLGDSALYLCASSLEWRGGTDTQYFGPGTRLTVL.